This T cell receptor (beta chain) was captured by sequencing in a study of siplizumab effects on memory and regulatory T cells. The germline V and J ends were trimmed by 4 bases and 0 bases, with 9 bases remaining between them. The germline V gene has CDR1 KGHSH and CDR2 LQKENI. The CDR3 runs to 15 residues. Assay used: immunoSEQ multiplex PCR; TCRdb lists only in-frame clones, some missing. The sample includes about 82,000 clones, 87% of them seen just once. Material for sequencing was Tregs sorted from blood. The chain couples TRBV18 to TRBJ2-2; the D gene is possibly TRBD2 (6 bases). The receptor was derived from a human donor in good health. The CDR3 spells CASSRGAANTGELFF. CDR3 sequence (DNA): TGTGCCAGCTCACGCGGGGCTGCGAACACCGGGGAGCTGTTTTTT.